The clone carrying this T cell receptor (beta chain) showed up many times. What it binds is unknown. The sample belongs to a study of T cells in Graves' hyperthyroidism and ophthalmopathy. Broader study findings: Classification by a 13 V-J model distinguished ophthalmopathy from stable hyperthyroidism. The model made its ophthalmopathy prediction, and onset followed a median approximately 6 months later.

Uncontrolled infection, other autoimmune disease, pregnancy or lactation excluded patients. RNA transcripts yielded amplified TCR beta CDR3 regions. During a first-round RT-PCR of the TCR CDR3, the HTBI primer set was used. Each CDR3 protein gets one entry after TCRdb re-called the multiplex PCR reads with MiXCR. Seen here are about 510,000 distinct CDR3 sequences, 14% observed once, and the top ten hold over 11%. The CDR3 totals 17 residues. Unmatched junction bases numbered 8, after V lost 2 bases and J lost 2 bases. The clonotype comes from a woman in her 40s with Graves' hyperthyroidism. This sequence joins TRBV12-3 or TRBV12-4 and TRBJ1-4; 7 positions agree with TRBD1. Sequenced input: blood. For the CDR3, the DNA is TGTGCCAGCAGTTTATTTTTAGGGACAGTCACTAATGAAAAACTGTTTTTT. Its protein is CASSLFLGTVTNEKLFF.